Following are 24 T cell receptor beta chains from one sample sequenced in a study of blood T cell repertoires in COVID-19. Assay used: immunoSEQ multiplex PCR; TCRdb lists only in-frame clones, some missing. The sample holds about 200,000 clones; about 84% are singletons and the top ten take around 7%. Sequences were obtained from PBMCs or T cells enriched from blood (not recorded which). All receptors derive from a woman aged 40-49 years with acute COVID-19.

The CDR3 spells CASSFRGSWNTEAFF. The CDR3 DNA reads as TGTGCCAGCAGCTTCCGGGGGAGTTGGAACACTGAAGCTTTCTTT. The V gene is TRBV11-2, the J gene TRBJ1-1; TRBD1 is a possible D gene (5 bases). This CDR3 has 15 amino acids. Germline lookup yields CDR1 SGHAT and CDR2 FQNNGV. Trimming removed 3 bases at V and 1 base at J, with 12 bases between.

This chain connects TRBV27 to TRBJ1-4, with D possibly being TRBD1 (6 bases). The CDR3 contains 16 residues. CDR1 is MNHEY and CDR2 is SMNVEV in the germline V gene (reference sequence). The ends were cut back, 6 bases at V and 6 bases at J, with 20 bases in the middle. The CDR3 DNA follows: TGTGCCAGCAGCCTCACCCGATCAGGGGTGGATGAAAAACTGTTTTTT. It specifies CASSLTRSGVDEKLFF.

The rearrangement links TRBV28 to TRBJ1-2, with D possibly matching TRBD1 (6 bases). Germline V gene data show CDR1 as MDHEN and CDR2 as SYDVKM. CDR3 length equals 16 residues. The germline V and J ends were trimmed by 2 bases and 8 bases, with 21 bases remaining between them. The CDR3 sequence: CASSLAVIPGVRGYTF. For the CDR3, the DNA is TGTGCCAGCAGTTTAGCCGTAATTCCAGGGGTGAGAGGCTACACCTTC.

J is TRBJ1-2 and V is TRBV6-2 or TRBV6-3, with D unclear. V dropped 2 bases and J dropped 0 bases, with 7 bases sitting between them. The germline gives CDR1 MNHEY, CDR2 SVGEGT. This CDR3 is 14 amino acids long. CDR3 region: CASSYGRSNYGYTF. CDR3 nucleotide sequence: TGTGCCAGCAGTTACGGCCGATCTAACTATGGCTACACCTTC.

J is TRBJ1-5 and V is TRBV24-1; 8 nucleotides align to TRBD1. The CDR3 has 14 residues. J lost 3 bases, V lost 10 bases, and 7 bases had no gene match. The germline V gene encodes CDR1 KGHDR and CDR2 SFDVKD. Here the CDR3 reads CATEQGGANQPQHF. As DNA, the CDR3 is TGTGCCACTGAACAGGGGGGGGCCAATCAGCCCCAGCATTTT.

The chain combines TRBV6-5 with TRBJ2-5; 7 bases match TRBD1. In germline, CDR1 is MNHEY, CDR2 SVGAGI. The J segment lost 13 bases and the V segment lost 5 bases, leaving 19 bases of the junction unmatched. There are 15 residues in the CDR3. The CDR3: CASSLNPGTAPGRYF. CDR3 DNA sequence: TGTGCCAGCAGTCTAAACCCCGGGACAGCCCCGGGTCGGTACTTC.

The J gene is TRBJ1-5, the V gene TRBV11-2, with 10 bases lining up with TRBD1. Germline V gene data show CDR1 as SGHAT and CDR2 as FQNNGV. The CDR3 spans 17 residues. Germline trimming cut 2 bases from V and 6 bases from J; bases unmatched to any gene: 10. The chain's CDR3 is CASSLRGGTGVGQPQHF. DNA for the CDR3: TGTGCCAGCAGCTTACGAGGAGGGACAGGGGTAGGTCAGCCCCAGCATTTT.

A remark on this clone: In the same sample, other DNA sequences code for this CDR3. V gene TRBV9 combines with J gene TRBJ2-3; 7 bases align to TRBD2. From germline, CDR1 is SGDLS and CDR2 YYNGEE. CDR3 length equals 13 residues. The V and J ends lost 2 bases and 3 bases, in that order; junction bases with no gene match: 0. CDR3 loop: CASSVGGTDTQYF. The CDR3 coding sequence is TGTGCCAGCAGCGTGGGGGGGACAGATACGCAGTATTTT. The full variable domain, with the rest looked up from reference TRBV9 and TRBJ2-3, is DSGVTQTPKHLITATGQRVTLRCSPRSGDLSVYWYQQSLDQGLQFLIQYYNGEERAKGNILERFSAQQFPDLHSELNLSSLELGDSALYFCASSVGGTDTQYFGPGTRLTVL.

This clone was observed a single time. The chain recombines TRBV7-8 with TRBJ1-1; D possibly corresponds to TRBD1 (6 bases). The CDR3 has 15 residues. The V end was cut by 2 bases, the J end by 4 bases, with 14 bases between. Germline loops: CDR1 SGHVS, CDR2 FQNEAQ. In DNA form, the CDR3 reads TGTGCCAGCAGCTTAAAACAGGGAATGGCCACTGAAGCTTTCTTT. This encodes CASSLKQGMATEAFF.

V gene TRBV5-6 combines with J gene TRBJ1-1, with 9 positions matching TRBD1. The germline CDR1 and CDR2 sequences are SGHDT and YYEEEE. This CDR3 contains 15 residues. After removal of 3 bases from V and 3 bases from J, the junction contained 6 bases not matched to a gene. CDR3: CASSSWDRVDTEAFF. In DNA, the CDR3 is TGTGCCAGCAGCTCTTGGGACAGGGTAGACACTGAAGCTTTCTTT.

The rearrangement links TRBV10-3 to TRBJ2-7; unclear D gene. CDR1 and CDR2 from the germline V gene are ENHRY and SYGVKD. The CDR3 is 13 residues long. V was cut by 7 bases and J by 3 bases, with 13 bases left in between. The CDR3 sequence is CAINSNRYYEQYF. CDR3 nucleotides: TGTGCCATCAACTCTAACAGATACTACGAGCAGTACTTC.

The sample holds a few counts of this clone. J is TRBJ1-5 and V is TRBV6-1; the D is unclear. Trimming pared 0 bases from V and 7 bases from J, leaving 7 bases between. Germline V CDR1 and CDR2: MNHNS, SASEGT. This CDR3 has 13 amino acids. Here the CDR3 reads CASSEARSQPQHF. The CDR3 DNA follows: TGTGCCAGCAGTGAAGCGCGTTCCCAGCCCCAGCATTTT.

The rearrangement uses TRBV19 and TRBJ2-7, with a tentative D call TRBD1 (5 bases). V was pared by 6 bases and J by 0 bases, with 15 bases between. Germline CDR1 is LNHDA and CDR2 is SQIVND (reference sequence). This CDR3 comprises 15 residues. The CDR3 is CASRISQGSSYEQYF. The CDR3, as DNA: TGTGCCAGTAGAATCTCCCAGGGATCCTCCTACGAGCAGTACTTC.

The rearrangement links TRBV20-1 to TRBJ2-1; D is perhaps TRBD2 (5 bases). The V and J ends lost 1 base and 7 bases respectively, with 5 bases between them. This CDR3 contains 11 residues. In germline, CDR1 is DFQATT, CDR2 SNEGSKA (reference sequence). The CDR3 DNA is TGCAGTGCTAGAGGGAGGAATGAGCAGTTCTTC. Protein product: CSARGRNEQFF.

With respect to this clone: Other DNA sequences in the sample encode the same CDR3. The V gene is TRBV27, the J gene TRBJ2-7; possibly TRBD1 for D (5 bases). CDR3 length: 13 amino acids. V was pared by 3 bases and J by 2 bases, with 8 bases between. Germline assignment: CDR1 MNHEY and CDR2 SMNVEV (reference sequence). CDR3 DNA sequence: TGTGCCAGCAGTTTTACAGGAGCCTACGAGCAGTACTTC. The encoded protein is CASSFTGAYEQYF.

The chain employs TRBV5-1 and TRBJ2-1, with TRBD2 identical over 9 bases. The CDR3 totals 15 residues. Germline V gene data show CDR1 as SGHRS and CDR2 as YFSETQ. V gave up 4 bases and J gave up 5 bases; unmatched junction bases: 7. The CDR3 DNA sequence: TGCGCCAGCAGCCCCGGGACTAGCCAAAACAATGAGCAGTTCTTC. Translating it yields CASSPGTSQNNEQFF.

The chain recombines TRBV11-3 with TRBJ2-1; perhaps TRBD2 as D (6 bases). The germline gives CDR1 SGHNT, CDR2 YENEEA. V was cut by 5 bases and J by 9 bases, with 11 bases left in between. This CDR3 region has 12 residues. The CDR3 spells CASSMDGGEQFF. The CDR3 nucleotides read TGTGCCAGCAGCATGGACGGGGGTGAGCAGTTCTTC.

The chain uses TRBV5-6 and TRBJ2-5; 7 bases line up with TRBD2. Germline CDR1 and CDR2: SGHDT and YYEEEE. Trimming took 0 bases from V and 0 from J; bases not matched to a gene: 11. The CDR3 runs to 18 residues. CDR3 protein: CASSLDGGAGKYQETQYF. CDR3 nucleotide sequence: TGTGCCAGCAGCTTGGACGGAGGAGCGGGAAAGTACCAAGAGACCCAGTACTTC.

The table lists this clone with a few counts. This rearrangement joins TRBV5-4 to TRBJ2-1, with TRBD1 matching over 7 bases. CDR3 size: 14 residues. V lost 1 base and J lost 4; bases outside the gene matches: 2. From germline, CDR1 is SGHNT and CDR2 YYREEE (reference sequence). CDR3 in amino acids: CASSLKQGYNEQFF. CDR3 bases: TGTGCCAGCAGCTTGAAACAGGGGTACAATGAGCAGTTCTTC.

J is TRBJ2-7 and V is TRBV18; possible D gene TRBD1, 5 bases. Looked up from germline, CDR1 is KGHSH and CDR2 is LQKENI. V shed 7 bases and J shed 5 bases, with 18 bases lying between them. CDR3 size: 14 residues. CDR3 nucleotides: TGTGCCAGCTTGAGTAGCAGGGATGTGAACGAGCAGTACTTC. As protein: CASLSSRDVNEQYF.

The chain couples TRBV6-5 to TRBJ2-7, with TRBD2 as a possible D gene (5 bases). Per germline, CDR1 MNHEY and CDR2 SVGAGI. The CDR3 loop spans 13 amino acids. Trimming pared 0 bases from V and 7 bases from J, leaving 10 bases between. This CDR3 is CASSYSTGGEQYF. CDR3 nucleotides: TGTGCCAGCAGTTACTCGACCGGCGGGGAGCAGTACTTC.

The genes are TRBV7-3 and TRBJ1-2; possible D gene TRBD1, 5 bases. Germline assignment: CDR1 SGHTA and CDR2 FQGTGA. The CDR3 has 16 amino acids. The germline V and J ends were trimmed by 1 base and 1 base, with 13 bases remaining between them. The CDR3 protein is CASSLITSGGNYGYTF. The CDR3 coding sequence is TGTGCCAGCAGCTTAATAACCTCCGGGGGTAACTATGGCTACACCTTC. Full variable domain (rest looked up from reference TRBV7-3 and TRBJ1-2): GAGVSQTPSNKVTEKGKYVELRCDPISGHTALYWYRQSLGQGPEFLIYFQGTGAADDSGLPNDRFFAVRPEGSVSTLKIQRTERGDSAVYLCASSLITSGGNYGYTFGSGTRLTVV.

The rearrangement uses TRBV10-2 and TRBJ2-1; 7 bases line up with TRBD1. This CDR3 has 13 amino acids. Germline-derived CDR1 and CDR2 are WSHSY and SAAADI. Trimming took 4 bases from V and 3 from J; bases not matched to a gene: 0. CDR3 loop: CASSGQGYNEQFF. CDR3 sequence (DNA): TGCGCCAGCAGTGGACAGGGCTACAATGAGCAGTTCTTC.

The rearrangement uses TRBV7-6 and TRBJ2-1; D unresolved. The CDR3 consists of 13 residues. Germline V CDR1 and CDR2: SGHVS, FNYEAQ. The V and J ends lost 4 bases and 9 bases respectively, with 13 bases between them. This CDR3 reads CASSSSLVGEQFF. The CDR3 DNA sequence: TGTGCCAGCAGCTCCTCGTTGGTCGGTGAGCAGTTCTTC.